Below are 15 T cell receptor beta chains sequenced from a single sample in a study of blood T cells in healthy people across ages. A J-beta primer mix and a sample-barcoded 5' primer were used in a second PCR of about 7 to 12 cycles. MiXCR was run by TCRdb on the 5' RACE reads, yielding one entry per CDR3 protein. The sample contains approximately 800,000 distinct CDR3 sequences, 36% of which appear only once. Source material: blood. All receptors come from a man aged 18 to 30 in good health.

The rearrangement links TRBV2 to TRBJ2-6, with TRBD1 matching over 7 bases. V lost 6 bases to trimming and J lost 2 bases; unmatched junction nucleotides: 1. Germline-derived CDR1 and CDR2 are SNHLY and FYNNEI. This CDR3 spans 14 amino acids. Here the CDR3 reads CASSDRAGANVLTF. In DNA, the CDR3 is TGTGCCAGCAGCGACAGGGCTGGGGCCAACGTCCTGACTTTC.

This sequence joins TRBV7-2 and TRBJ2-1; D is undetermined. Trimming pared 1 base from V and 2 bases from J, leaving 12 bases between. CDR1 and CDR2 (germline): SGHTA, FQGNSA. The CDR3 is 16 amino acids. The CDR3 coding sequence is TGTGCCAGCAGCTTAGATCCCAGGAGAACCTACAATGAGCAGTTCTTC. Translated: CASSLDPRRTYNEQFF. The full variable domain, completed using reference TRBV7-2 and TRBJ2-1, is GAGVSQSPSNKVTEKGKDVELRCDPISGHTALYWYRQSLGQGLEFLIYFQGNSAPDKSGLPSDRFSAERTGGSVSTLTIQRTQQEDSAVYLCASSLDPRRTYNEQFFGPGTRLTVL.

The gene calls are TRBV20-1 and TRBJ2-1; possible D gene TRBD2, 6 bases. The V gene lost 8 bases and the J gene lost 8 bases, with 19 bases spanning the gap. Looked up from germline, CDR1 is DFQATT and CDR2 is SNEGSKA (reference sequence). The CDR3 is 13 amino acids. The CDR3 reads CSLAGGPGDEQFF. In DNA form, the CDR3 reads TGCAGTCTAGCCGGGGGACCCGGGGATGAGCAGTTCTTC.

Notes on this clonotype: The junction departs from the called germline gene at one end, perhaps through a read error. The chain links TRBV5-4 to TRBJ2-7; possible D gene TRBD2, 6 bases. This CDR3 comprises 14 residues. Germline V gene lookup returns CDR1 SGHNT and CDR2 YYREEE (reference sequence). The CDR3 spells CASSRRGTNYGQYF. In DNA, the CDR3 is TGTGCCAGCAGCCGGAGGGGCACAAACTACGGGCAGTACTTC.

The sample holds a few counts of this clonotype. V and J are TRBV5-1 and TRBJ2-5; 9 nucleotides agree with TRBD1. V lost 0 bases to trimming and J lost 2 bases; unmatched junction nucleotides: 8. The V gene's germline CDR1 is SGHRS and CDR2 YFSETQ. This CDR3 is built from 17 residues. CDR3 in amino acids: CASSLGTDRGTQETQYF. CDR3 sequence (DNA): TGCGCCAGCAGCTTGGGGACGGACAGGGGAACACAAGAGACCCAGTACTTC. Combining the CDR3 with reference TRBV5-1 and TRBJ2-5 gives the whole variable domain KAGVTQTPRYLIKTRGQQVTLSCSPISGHRSVSWYQQTPGQGLQFLFEYFSETQRNKGNFPGRFSGRQFSNSRSEMNVSTLELGDSALYLCASSLGTDRGTQETQYFGPGTRLLVL.

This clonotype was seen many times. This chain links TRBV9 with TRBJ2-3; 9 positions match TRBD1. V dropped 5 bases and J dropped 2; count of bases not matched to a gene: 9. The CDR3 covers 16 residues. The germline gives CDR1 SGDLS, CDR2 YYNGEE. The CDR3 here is CASSVGQGRFTDTQYF. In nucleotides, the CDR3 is TGTGCCAGCAGTGTGGGACAGGGCCGTTTCACAGATACGCAGTATTTT.

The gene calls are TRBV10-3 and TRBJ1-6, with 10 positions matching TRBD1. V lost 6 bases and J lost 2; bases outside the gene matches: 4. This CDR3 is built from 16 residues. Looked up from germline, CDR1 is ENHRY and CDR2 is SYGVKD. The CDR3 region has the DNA TGTGCCATCAGCCCCGGGACAGGGGCCTATAATTCACCCCTCCACTTT. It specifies CAISPGTGAYNSPLHF.

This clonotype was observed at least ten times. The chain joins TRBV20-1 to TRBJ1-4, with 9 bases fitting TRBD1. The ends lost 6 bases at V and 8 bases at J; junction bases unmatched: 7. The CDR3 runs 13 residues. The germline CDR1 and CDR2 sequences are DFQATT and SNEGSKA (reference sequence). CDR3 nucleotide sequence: TGCAGTGCGAAAACAGGGGGCGAGGAAAAACTGTTTTTT. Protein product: CSAKTGGEEKLFF.

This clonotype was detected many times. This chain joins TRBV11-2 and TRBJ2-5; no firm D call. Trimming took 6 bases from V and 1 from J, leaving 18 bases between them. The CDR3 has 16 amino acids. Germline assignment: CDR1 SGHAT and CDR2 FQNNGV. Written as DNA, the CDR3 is TGTGCCAGCAGGCGAACCAGGAGCCATCGCCAAGAGACCCAGTACTTC. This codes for CASRRTRSHRQETQYF.

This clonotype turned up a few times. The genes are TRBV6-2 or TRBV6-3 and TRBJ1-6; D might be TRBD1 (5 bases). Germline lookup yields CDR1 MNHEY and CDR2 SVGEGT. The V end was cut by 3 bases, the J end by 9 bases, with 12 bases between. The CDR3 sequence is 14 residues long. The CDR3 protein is CASSYSDRGSPLHF. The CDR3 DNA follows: TGTGCCAGCAGTTATTCTGACAGAGGTTCACCCCTCCACTTT.

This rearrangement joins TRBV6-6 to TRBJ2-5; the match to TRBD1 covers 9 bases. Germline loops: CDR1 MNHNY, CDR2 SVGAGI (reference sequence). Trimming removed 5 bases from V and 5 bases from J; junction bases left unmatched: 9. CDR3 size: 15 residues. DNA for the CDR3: TGTGCCAGCAGTAACCTACAGGGGGCTGGGGAGACCCAGTACTTC. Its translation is CASSNLQGAGETQYF.

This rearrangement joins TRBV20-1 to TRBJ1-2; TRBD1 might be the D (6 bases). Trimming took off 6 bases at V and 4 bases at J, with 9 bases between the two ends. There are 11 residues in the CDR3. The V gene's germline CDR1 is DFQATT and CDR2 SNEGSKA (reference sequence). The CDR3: CSAPDSYGYTF. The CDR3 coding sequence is TGCAGTGCCCCGGACAGCTATGGCTACACCTTC.

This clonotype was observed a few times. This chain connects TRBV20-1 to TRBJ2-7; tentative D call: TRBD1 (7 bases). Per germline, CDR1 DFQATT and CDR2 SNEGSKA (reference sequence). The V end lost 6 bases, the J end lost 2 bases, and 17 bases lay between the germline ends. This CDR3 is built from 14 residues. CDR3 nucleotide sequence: TGCAGTGCCCAAGACAGGGACTTCCCCTACGAGCAGTACTTC. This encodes CSAQDRDFPYEQYF.

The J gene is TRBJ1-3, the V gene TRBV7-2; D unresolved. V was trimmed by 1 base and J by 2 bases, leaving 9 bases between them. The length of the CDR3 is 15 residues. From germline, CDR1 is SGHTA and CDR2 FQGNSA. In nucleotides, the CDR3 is TGTGCCAGCAGCTTAGTCCCCTCAACTGGAAACACCATATATTTT. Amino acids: CASSLVPSTGNTIYF.

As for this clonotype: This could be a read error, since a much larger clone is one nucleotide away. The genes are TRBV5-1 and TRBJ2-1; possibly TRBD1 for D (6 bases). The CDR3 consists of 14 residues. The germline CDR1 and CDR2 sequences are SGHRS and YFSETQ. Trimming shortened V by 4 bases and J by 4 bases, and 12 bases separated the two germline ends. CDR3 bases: TGCGCCAGCAGCGTGGACAGCCCTTACAATGAGCAGTTCTTC. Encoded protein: CASSVDSPYNEQFF.